This T cell receptor beta chain is from a study of HIV-infected patients and healthy controls. Trimming removed 3 bases from V and 8 bases from J; junction bases left unmatched: 13. Germline V gene lookup returns CDR1 SGHVS and CDR2 FQNEAQ. This CDR3 has 18 amino acids. Alpha and beta constant-region primers primed reverse transcription of around 550 ng RNA. Separate chain-specific third strand synthesis with multiplexing indices produced the alpha and beta libraries. Each CDR3 protein gets one entry after TCRdb re-called the 5' RACE reads with MiXCR. The sample includes some 20,000 distinct CDR3 sequences, under 9% seen only once; the top ten take around 21%. There are many counts of this clonotype. Antiretroviral therapy had run roughly three months, about 14 weeks, before follow-up blood collection. No cell fractionation was done, so the repertoire covers all unsorted peripheral blood T cells.

The chain recombines TRBV7-8 with TRBJ2-1; TRBD2 agrees at 13 bases. The sequencing used blood, collected during antiretroviral therapy. This TCR was sampled from an adult with HIV infection. This CDR3 reads CASSLERLSTSGRYEQFF. The CDR3 region has the DNA TGTGCCAGCAGCTTGGAGAGGCTTTCGACTAGCGGGAGGTATGAGCAGTTCTTC.